This TCR beta chain was recovered during a study of identical twins. A remark on this clonotype: Its cognate antigen is unknown.

The CDR3 contains 15 residues. The V gene's germline CDR1 is SEHNR and CDR2 FQNEAQ (reference sequence). V was cut by 1 base and J by 1 base, with 9 bases left in between. TCRdb re-analysed the 5' RACE reads in MiXCR, keeping a single row per CDR3 protein. Found here are roughly 710,000 distinct CDR3 sequences, roughly 6% of them singletons; the top ten hold around 1.9%. Whole-study findings and limits: The same donors were not followed; conclusions instead depended on cross-sectional statistical analysis.

Input material: naive T cells sorted from blood. This TCR derives from a man between 18 and 35 years old in good health. The chain has TRBV7-9 and TRBJ2-3; no clear D gene. CDR3 region: CASSLGFTGTDTQYF. The CDR3, as DNA: TGTGCCAGCAGCTTAGGATTCACGGGCACAGATACGCAGTATTTT.